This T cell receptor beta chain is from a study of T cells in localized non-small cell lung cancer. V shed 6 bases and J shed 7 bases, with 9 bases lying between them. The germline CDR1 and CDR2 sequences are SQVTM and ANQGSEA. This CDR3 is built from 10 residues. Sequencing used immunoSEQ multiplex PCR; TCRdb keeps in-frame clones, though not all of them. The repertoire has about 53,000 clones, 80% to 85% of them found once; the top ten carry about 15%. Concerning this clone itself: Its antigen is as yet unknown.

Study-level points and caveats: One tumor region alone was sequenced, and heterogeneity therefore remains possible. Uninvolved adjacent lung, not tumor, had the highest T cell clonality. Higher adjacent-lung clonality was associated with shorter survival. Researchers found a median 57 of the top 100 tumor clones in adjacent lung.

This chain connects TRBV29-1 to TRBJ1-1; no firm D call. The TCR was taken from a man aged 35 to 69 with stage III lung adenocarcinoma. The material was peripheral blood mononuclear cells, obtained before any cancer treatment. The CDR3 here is CSVLQNEAFF. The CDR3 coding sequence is TGCAGCGTCCTTCAGAATGAAGCTTTCTTT.